This T cell receptor (beta chain) was profiled in a study of T cells after yellow fever vaccination. As for the study in general: Fractions of low cell number were prepared using SMART-Seq v4 Ultra Low Input.

A few counts support this clonotype. TCRdb called the 5' RACE reads again in MiXCR, with one record for every CDR3 protein. The table lists just over 250,000 distinct CDR3 sequences, about 5.2% of them singletons. The CDR3 is 15 amino acids. Germline-derived CDR1 and CDR2 are SGHRS and YFSETQ. V was cut by 3 bases and J by 5 bases, with 17 bases left in between. This specimen consisted of CD4+ T cells sorted from PBMCs, obtained on the day of the yellow fever booster vaccination. J is TRBJ2-5 and V is TRBV5-1; D is perhaps TRBD1 or TRBD2 (5 bases each). The TCR originated in a man aged 18 to 29 who received the YFV17D yellow fever vaccine. CDR3 bases: TGCGCCAGCAGCTCCGGGGCCTCCCCGGGGGAGACCCAGTACTTC. Translating gives CASSSGASPGETQYF.